This TCR beta chain was captured by sequencing in a study of OX40 agonist ivuxolimab in advanced cancers. Across the whole study: At approximately 80% male, the cohort had a mean age of around 56 years, ranging from 23 to 79. Study-wide findings and caveats: In the expanded peripheral T cells, antigen specificity was never determined. Compared with others, partial responders at 0.1-3.0 mg/kg displayed clonal expansion among the lowest.

With respect to this clone: Its antigen is not known.

Using immunoSEQ multiplex PCR, the repertoire was profiled, and TCRdb retains in-frame clones only, with some absent. The data hold more than 35,000 clones, with approximately 80% observed a single time. V shed 4 bases and J shed 7 bases, with 14 bases lying between them. The CDR3 is made up of 13 amino acids. CDR1 and CDR2 from the germline V gene are SGHTS and YDEGEE. The sample was CD4+ or CD8+ T cells sorted from blood, taken in a trial of the OX40 agonist ivuxolimab. The chain employs TRBV5-8 and TRBJ1-1; the D gene is possibly TRBD1 (5 bases). The sequence was obtained from an adult with an advanced solid tumor such as melanoma, head and neck, liver or kidney cancer. The CDR3 nucleotides are TGTGCCAGCAGCCTCCGGGGCCCAAATGAAGCTTTCTTT. Its protein product is CASSLRGPNEAFF.